The 22 T cell receptor beta chains reported below all come from one sample, sequenced in a study of breast tumors, draining lymph nodes, adjacent tissues. Samples came from axillary lymph nodes draining the breast cancer. TCRdb reprocessed the multiplex PCR reads with MiXCR, giving one entry per CDR3 protein. Among about 130,000 distinct CDR3 sequences listed, less than 25% were seen once. Sequencing used axillary lymph node tissue. The source is a female donor with breast cancer. Some clones in this sample may be carry-over from other donors' samples.

In this sample, this clonotype turned up a few times. A much larger clonotype is one base distant, so this may be a read error. The chain combines TRBV29-1 with TRBJ1-2, with D hard to call. The ends were cut back, 7 bases at V and 2 bases at J, with 8 bases in the middle. The length of the CDR3 is 11 residues. The germline V gene has CDR1 SQVTM and CDR2 ANQGSEA. The DNA for the CDR3 is TGCAGCGCGGCAGCGAACTATGGCTACACCTTC. Its protein product is CSAAANYGYTF.

This clonotype has ten or more counts. V usage is TRBV29-1 and J usage is TRBJ1-2; D is ambiguous. Per the germline V gene, CDR1 is SQVTM and CDR2 is ANQGSEA. This CDR3 is 11 amino acids long. V lost 5 bases and J 3 bases, leaving 7 bases between the germline ends. The CDR3 nucleotides read TGCAGCGTTTGGGATGACTATGGCTACACCTTC. This sequence encodes CSVWDDYGYTF.

Note on this clonotype: This may arise from a read error, as a much more abundant clone is one base away. The rearrangement joins TRBV7-3 to TRBJ2-3; tentative D call: TRBD2 (6 bases). The CDR3 runs to 16 residues. Germline assignment: CDR1 SGHTA and CDR2 FQGTGA. Between the trimmed V and J ends, which lost 5 bases and 6 bases, there was a span of 21 bases. This chain's CDR3 is CASSAPGTSSGDTQYF. The CDR3 nucleotides read TGTGCCAGCAGCGCCCCCGGGACTTCTTCGGGGGATACGCAGTATTTT.

This clonotype has just a few counts. This rearrangement joins TRBV30 to TRBJ1-3; TRBD1 is a possible D gene (5 bases). Trimming cost V 3 bases and J 0 bases, with 9 bases left between them. This CDR3 has 14 amino acids. Germline V CDR1 and CDR2: GTSNPN, SVGIG (reference sequence). As DNA, the CDR3 is TGTGCCTGGAGAGCGACAGACTCTGGAAACACCATATATTTT. This sequence encodes CAWRATDSGNTIYF.

This clonotype was counted ten times or more. This chain links TRBV9 with TRBJ2-3; 8 nucleotides match TRBD2. Germline V gene lookup returns CDR1 SGDLS and CDR2 YYNGEE. Germline trimming cut 4 bases from V and 0 bases from J; bases unmatched to any gene: 4. CDR3 length: 15 residues. The CDR3 is CASSSGLGSTDTQYF. CDR3 in DNA: TGTGCCAGCAGCTCGGGACTAGGTAGCACAGATACGCAGTATTTT.

In its sample, this clonotype is medium-sized. V gene TRBV5-1 combines with J gene TRBJ1-6, with D uncertain. The V end was cut by 0 bases, the J end by 6 bases, with 13 bases between. Germline loops: CDR1 SGHRS, CDR2 YFSETQ. CDR3 length: 16 residues. Here the CDR3 reads CASSLGSGNRNSPLHF. The CDR3 DNA is TGCGCCAGCAGCTTGGGGTCAGGCAACCGTAATTCACCCCTCCACTTT.

Concerning this clonotype: A much larger clone sits a single nucleotide away, making a read error possible. The conserved phenylalanine or tryptophan normally closing the CDR3 is absent here, so this likely arose from a read error. The rearrangement links TRBV9 to TRBJ2-1; the match to TRBD2 covers 8 bases. This CDR3 is 14 amino acids long. The V and J ends lost 3 bases and 2 bases, in that order; junction bases with no gene match: 1. Germline CDR1 SGDLS, CDR2 YYNGEE. CDR3 nucleotides: TGTGCCAGCAGCGGTAGCGGGACCTACAATGAGCAGTTCTCC. This translates into CASSGSGTYNEQFS.

This clonotype is termed medium-sized. The CDR3 DNA reads TGCAGCGTTGGCTGCCTAGCGGTATACGAGCAGTACTTC. The encoded protein is CSVGCLAVYEQYF. The chain carries TRBV29-1 and TRBJ2-7, with 7 bases matching TRBD2. The junction had 7 bases not matched to a gene; V was cut back by 4 bases and J by 4 bases. Germline V CDR1 and CDR2: SQVTM, ANQGSEA. This CDR3 region has 13 residues.

This clonotype was observed at least ten times. The chain links TRBV6-6 to TRBJ2-3; 7 bases are a match to TRBD2. The CDR3 has 18 residues. CDR1 is MNHNY, CDR2 SVGAGI, per germline (reference sequence). Germline trimming cut 3 bases from V and 2 bases from J; bases unmatched to any gene: 14. The CDR3 reads CASSYPLMAGVITDTQYF. In nucleotides, the CDR3 is TGTGCCAGCAGTTATCCCCTTATGGCGGGGGTGATCACAGATACGCAGTATTTT.

A remark on this clonotype: A much bigger clone sits one base away, suggesting this may be a read error. Since no conserved phenylalanine or tryptophan closes the CDR3, a read error is the likely cause. The rearrangement uses TRBV19 and TRBJ1-2; D remains unclear. The CDR3 spans 12 residues. Germline-derived CDR1 and CDR2 are LNHDA and SQIVND (reference sequence). V lost 6 bases, J lost 1 base, and 6 bases lay in between. The CDR3 loop is CASRDGNYGYTL. The CDR3 nucleotides read TGTGCCAGTAGAGACGGTAACTATGGCTACACCCTC.

This clonotype was detected ten times or more. V gene TRBV15 combines with J gene TRBJ1-5, with D maybe TRBD1 (6 bases). V lost 0 bases to trimming and J lost 5 bases, with 11 bases between them. CDR1 is LNHNV and CDR2 is YYDKDF in the germline V gene (reference sequence). There are 15 residues in the CDR3. The CDR3: CATSRDYREDQPQHF. DNA for the CDR3: TGTGCCACCAGCAGAGATTACAGGGAGGATCAGCCCCAGCATTTT.

This clonotype has a count of ten or more. The chain combines TRBV20-1 with TRBJ2-7; 11 nucleotides line up with TRBD2. The CDR3 contains 16 residues. V lost 3 bases to trimming and J lost 3 bases; unmatched junction nucleotides: 10. From germline, CDR1 is DFQATT and CDR2 SNEGSKA (reference sequence). CDR3 bases: TGCAGTGCTAGTATAGCGGGAGGGCCAAGTTTCTACGAGCAGTACTTC. It translates to CSASIAGGPSFYEQYF.

The chain employs TRBV5-1 and TRBJ1-1; D uncertain. Per the germline V gene, CDR1 is SGHRS and CDR2 is YFSETQ. The CDR3 length is 14 residues. V gave up 0 bases and J gave up 1 base, with 7 bases separating them. The CDR3 sequence is CASSLGHKNTEAFF. CDR3 coding DNA: TGCGCCAGCAGCTTGGGGCACAAGAACACTGAAGCTTTCTTT.

On this clonotype: Since a much larger clone is just one base distant, this may be a read error. V and J are TRBV19 and TRBJ2-5; D uncertain. Germline V gene data show CDR1 as LNHDA and CDR2 as SQIVND (reference sequence). CDR3 length: 14 amino acids. CDR3 protein: CASSIDLRPETQCF. CDR3 DNA: TGTGCCAGTAGTATAGATCTCAGGCCAGAGACCCAGTGCTTC.

Ten or more counts support this clonotype. The V and J genes are TRBV19 and TRBJ2-5; 7 bases match TRBD1. Trimming cost V 5 bases and J 7 bases; bases outside gene matches: 10. CDR1 LNHDA and CDR2 SQIVND come from the germline V gene (reference sequence). The CDR3 has 14 residues. CDR3 nucleotide sequence: TGTGCCAGTAGTGTTACAGGGGTCGTCTTGACCCAGTACTTC. Translating gives CASSVTGVVLTQYF.

In the case of this clonotype: A much larger clone is a single base away; this may be a read error. The chain has TRBV27 and TRBJ1-6; D is unclear. Germline CDR1 is MNHEY and CDR2 is SMNVEV (reference sequence). Trimming cost V 11 bases and J 6 bases, with 14 bases left between them. The CDR3 has 13 amino acids. The DNA of the CDR3 is TGTGCCTGCAATGGGATGGGTAATTCACCCCTCCACTTT. Translating gives CACNGMGNSPLHF.

This clonotype has at least ten counts. The V gene is TRBV5-5, the J gene TRBJ2-1; 9 bases agree with TRBD2. J lost 4 bases, V lost 3 bases, and 8 bases had no gene match. Germline V gives CDR1 SGHKS, CDR2 YYEKEE (reference sequence). The CDR3 has 16 amino acids. The CDR3 nucleotides are TGTGCCAGCAGCTCCTTAGCGGGAGTGTGGTACAATGAGCAGTTCTTC. Translating it yields CASSSLAGVWYNEQFF. The variable domain in full, with the rest retrieved from reference TRBV5-5 and TRBJ2-1, is DAGVTQSPTHLIKTRGQQVTLRCSPISGHKSVSWYQQVLGQGPQFIFQYYEKEERGRGNFPDRFSARQFPNYSSELNVNALLLGDSALYLCASSSLAGVWYNEQFFGPGTRLTVL.

Ten or more counts support this clonotype. The chain carries TRBV12-3 or TRBV12-4 and TRBJ2-1, with 7 nucleotides matching TRBD2. V was clipped by 3 bases and J by 0 bases; unmatched bases: 11. The CDR3 is 18 amino acids. CDR3 nucleotides: TGTGCCAGCAGTTTTGAGACTAGCTTCTTTAGCTCCTACAATGAGCAGTTCTTC. As protein: CASSFETSFFSSYNEQFF.

This clonotype was detected ten times or more. DNA of the CDR3: TGTGCCAGCAGCCAAGATCCGGACAGGGGTAATTCACCCCTCCACTTT. This sequence encodes CASSQDPDRGNSPLHF. The rearrangement joins TRBV4-2 to TRBJ1-6; 9 bases fit TRBD1. This CDR3 has 16 amino acids. Germline V gene data show CDR1 as LGHNA and CDR2 as YNFKEQ. V shed 0 bases, J shed 6 bases, and the junction held 3 bases outside the gene matches.

The rearrangement uses TRBV5-1 and TRBJ2-7; the D is unclear. Trimming pared 4 bases from V and 3 bases from J, leaving 14 bases between. CDR3 size: 14 residues. Germline CDR1 is SGHRS and CDR2 is YFSETQ. CDR3 residues: CASSVGRNNYEQYF. CDR3 DNA sequence: TGCGCCAGCAGCGTAGGACGGAACAACTACGAGCAGTACTTC.

A note on this clonotype: Being one base from a much bigger clone, this may be a read error. This sequence joins TRBV12-3 or TRBV12-4 and TRBJ2-2; tentatively, D is TRBD1 (6 bases). The CDR3 has 15 amino acids. Trimming pared 7 bases from V and 2 bases from J, leaving 14 bases between. CDR3 in DNA: TGTGCCAGCATCTTGGACAGCGTCAACACCGGGGAGCTGTTTTTT. It translates to CASILDSVNTGELFF.

This clonotype was seen many times. The chain recombines TRBV2 with TRBJ2-7; D call uncertain. The CDR3 sequence is 13 residues long. Trimming stripped 2 bases from V and 0 bases from J, with 5 bases between. In germline, CDR1 is SNHLY, CDR2 FYNNEI. The CDR3 here is CASSEQASYEQYF. DNA of the CDR3: TGTGCCAGCAGTGAACAGGCCTCCTACGAGCAGTACTTC.